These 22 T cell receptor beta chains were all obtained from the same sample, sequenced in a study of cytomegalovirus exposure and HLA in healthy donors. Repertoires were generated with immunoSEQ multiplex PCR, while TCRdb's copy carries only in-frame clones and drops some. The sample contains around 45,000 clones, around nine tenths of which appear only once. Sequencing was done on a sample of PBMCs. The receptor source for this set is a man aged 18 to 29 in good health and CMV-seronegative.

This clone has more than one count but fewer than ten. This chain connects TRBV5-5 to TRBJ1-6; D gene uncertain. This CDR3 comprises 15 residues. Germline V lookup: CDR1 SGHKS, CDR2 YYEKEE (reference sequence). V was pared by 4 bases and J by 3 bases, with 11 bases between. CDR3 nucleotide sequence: TGTGCCAGCAGCCTGGCACTCGACTATAATTCACCCCTCCACTTT. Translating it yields CASSLALDYNSPLHF.

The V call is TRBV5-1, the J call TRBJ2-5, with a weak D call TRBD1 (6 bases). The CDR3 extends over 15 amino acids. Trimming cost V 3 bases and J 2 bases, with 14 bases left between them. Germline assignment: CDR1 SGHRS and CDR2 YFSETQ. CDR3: CASSSPRTAQETQYF. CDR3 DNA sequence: TGCGCCAGCAGCTCACCCAGGACAGCACAAGAGACCCAGTACTTC.

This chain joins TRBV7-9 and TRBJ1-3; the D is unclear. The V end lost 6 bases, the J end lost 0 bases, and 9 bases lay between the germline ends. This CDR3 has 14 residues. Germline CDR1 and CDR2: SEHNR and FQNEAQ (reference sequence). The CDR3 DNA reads TGTGCCAGCAGAAGAGAAAGCTCTGGAAACACCATATATTTT. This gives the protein CASRRESSGNTIYF.

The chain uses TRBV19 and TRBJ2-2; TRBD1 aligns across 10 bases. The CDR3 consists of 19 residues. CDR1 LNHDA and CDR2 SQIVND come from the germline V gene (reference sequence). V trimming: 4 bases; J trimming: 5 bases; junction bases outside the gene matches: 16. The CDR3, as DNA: TGTGCCAGTAGTACAATGGGGGTCATCGGGACAGGGGTGACCGGGGAGCTGTTTTTT. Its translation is CASSTMGVIGTGVTGELFF.

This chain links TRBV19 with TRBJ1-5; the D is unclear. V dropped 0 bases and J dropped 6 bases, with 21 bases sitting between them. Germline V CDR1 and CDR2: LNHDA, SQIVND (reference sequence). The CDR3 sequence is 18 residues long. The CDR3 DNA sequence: TGTGCCAGTAGTATAGATTTAAGGGTAGGCGGAGGTTTTCAGCCCCAGCATTTT. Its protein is CASSIDLRVGGGFQPQHF.

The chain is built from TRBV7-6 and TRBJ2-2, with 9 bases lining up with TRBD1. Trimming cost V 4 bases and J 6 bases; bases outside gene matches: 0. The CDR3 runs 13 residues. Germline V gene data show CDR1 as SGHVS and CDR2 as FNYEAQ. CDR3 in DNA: TGTGCCAGCAGCTGGACAGGGGCCGGGGAGCTGTTTTTT. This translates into CASSWTGAGELFF.

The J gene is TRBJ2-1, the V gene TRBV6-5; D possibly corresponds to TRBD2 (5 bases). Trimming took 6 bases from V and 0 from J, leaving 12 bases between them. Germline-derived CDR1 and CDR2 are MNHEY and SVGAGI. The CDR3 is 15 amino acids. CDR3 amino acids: CASSAGLLSYNEQFF. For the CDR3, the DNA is TGTGCCAGCAGCGCAGGACTCCTCTCCTACAATGAGCAGTTCTTC.

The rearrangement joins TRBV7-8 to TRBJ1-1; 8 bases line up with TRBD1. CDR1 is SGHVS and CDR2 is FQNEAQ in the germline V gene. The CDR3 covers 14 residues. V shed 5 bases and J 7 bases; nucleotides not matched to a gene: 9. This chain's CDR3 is CASSHGQGQVEAFF. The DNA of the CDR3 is TGTGCCAGCAGCCACGGACAGGGCCAAGTTGAAGCTTTCTTT.

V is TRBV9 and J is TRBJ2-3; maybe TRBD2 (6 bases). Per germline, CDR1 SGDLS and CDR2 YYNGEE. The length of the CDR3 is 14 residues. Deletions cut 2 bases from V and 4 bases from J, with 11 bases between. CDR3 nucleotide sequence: TGTGCCAGCAGCGTCTTTAGGGACTCAGATACGCAGTATTTT. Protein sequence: CASSVFRDSDTQYF.

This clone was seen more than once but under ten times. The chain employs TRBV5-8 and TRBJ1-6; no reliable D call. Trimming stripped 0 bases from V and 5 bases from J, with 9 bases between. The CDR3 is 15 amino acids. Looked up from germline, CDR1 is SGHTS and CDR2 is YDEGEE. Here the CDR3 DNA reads TGTGCCAGCAGCTTGGGGCGCAGCGATAATTCACCCCTCCACTTT. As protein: CASSLGRSDNSPLHF.

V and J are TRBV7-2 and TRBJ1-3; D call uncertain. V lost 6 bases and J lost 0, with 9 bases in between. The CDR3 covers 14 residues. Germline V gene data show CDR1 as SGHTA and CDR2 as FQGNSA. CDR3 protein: CASRGPPSGNTIYF. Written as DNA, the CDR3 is TGTGCCAGCAGGGGCCCGCCCTCTGGAAACACCATATATTTT.

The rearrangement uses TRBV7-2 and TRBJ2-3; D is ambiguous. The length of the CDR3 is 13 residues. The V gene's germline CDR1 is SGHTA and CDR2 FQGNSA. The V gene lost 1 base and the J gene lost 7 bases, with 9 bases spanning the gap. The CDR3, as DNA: TGTGCCAGCAGCTTAGATCGTCCTCATACGCAGTATTTT. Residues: CASSLDRPHTQYF.

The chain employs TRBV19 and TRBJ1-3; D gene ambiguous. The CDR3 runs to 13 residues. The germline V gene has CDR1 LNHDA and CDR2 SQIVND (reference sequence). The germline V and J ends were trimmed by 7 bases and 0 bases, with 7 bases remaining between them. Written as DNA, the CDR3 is TGTGCCAGTAACTCTGGCTCTGGAAACACCATATATTTT. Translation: CASNSGSGNTIYF.

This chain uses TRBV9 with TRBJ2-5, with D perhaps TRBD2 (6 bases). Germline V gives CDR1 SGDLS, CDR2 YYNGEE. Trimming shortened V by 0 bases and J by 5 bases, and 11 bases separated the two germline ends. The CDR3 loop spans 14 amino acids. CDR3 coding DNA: TGTGCCAGCAGCGTAGGGCCTAGCGCGGAGACCCAGTACTTC. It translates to CASSVGPSAETQYF.

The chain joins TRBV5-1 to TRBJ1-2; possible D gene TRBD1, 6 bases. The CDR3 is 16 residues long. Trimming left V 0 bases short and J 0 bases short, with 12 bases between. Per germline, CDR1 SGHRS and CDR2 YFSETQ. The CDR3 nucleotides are TGCGCCAGCAGCTTGGCCTTCAAGGGGGCTAACTATGGCTACACCTTC. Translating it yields CASSLAFKGANYGYTF.

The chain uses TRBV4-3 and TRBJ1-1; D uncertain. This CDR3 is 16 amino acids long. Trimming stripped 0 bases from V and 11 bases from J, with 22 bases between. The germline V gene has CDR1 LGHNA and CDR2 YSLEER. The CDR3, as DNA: TGCGCCAGCAGCCAAGATGGCAGCAATCATCTCGGCGGCGCTTTCTTT. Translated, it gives CASSQDGSNHLGGAFF.

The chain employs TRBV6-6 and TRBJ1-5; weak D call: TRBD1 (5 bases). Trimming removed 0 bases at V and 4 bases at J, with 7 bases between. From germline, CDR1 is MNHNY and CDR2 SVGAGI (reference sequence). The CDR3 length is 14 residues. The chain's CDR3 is CASSYSGQNQPQHF. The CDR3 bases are TGTGCCAGCAGTTACTCCGGACAAAATCAGCCCCAGCATTTT.

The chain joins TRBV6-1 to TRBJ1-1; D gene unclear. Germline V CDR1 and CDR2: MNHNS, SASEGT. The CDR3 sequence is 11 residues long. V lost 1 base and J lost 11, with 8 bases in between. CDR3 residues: CASSEGPAAFF. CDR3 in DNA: TGTGCCAGCAGTGAAGGTCCTGCGGCTTTCTTT.

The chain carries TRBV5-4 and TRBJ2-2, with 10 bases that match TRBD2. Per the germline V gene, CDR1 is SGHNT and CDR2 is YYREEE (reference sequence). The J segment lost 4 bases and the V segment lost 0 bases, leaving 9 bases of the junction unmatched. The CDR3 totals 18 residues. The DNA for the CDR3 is TGTGCCAGCAGCTTGGCCCTCCCAGCGGGAGGGCCCACCGGGGAGCTGTTTTTT. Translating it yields CASSLALPAGGPTGELFF.

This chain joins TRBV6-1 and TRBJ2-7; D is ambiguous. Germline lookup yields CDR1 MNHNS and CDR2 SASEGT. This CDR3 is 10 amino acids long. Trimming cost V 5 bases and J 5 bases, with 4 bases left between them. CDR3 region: CASSQNEQYF. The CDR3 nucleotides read TGTGCCAGCAGTCAAAACGAGCAGTACTTC.

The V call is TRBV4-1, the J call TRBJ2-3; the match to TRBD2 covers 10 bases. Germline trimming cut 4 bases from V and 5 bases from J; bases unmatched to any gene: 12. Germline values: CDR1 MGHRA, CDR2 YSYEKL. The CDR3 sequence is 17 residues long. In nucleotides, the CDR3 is TGCGCCAGCAGCCTCCGACTAAGCGGGGGGGCCAAAGATACGCAGTATTTT. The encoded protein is CASSLRLSGGAKDTQYF.

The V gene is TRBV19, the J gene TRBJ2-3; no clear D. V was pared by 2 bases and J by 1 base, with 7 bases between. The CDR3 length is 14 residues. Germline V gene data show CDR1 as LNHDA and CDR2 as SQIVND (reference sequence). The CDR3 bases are TGTGCCAGTAGTATAATAAGAGGCACAGATACGCAGTATTTT. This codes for CASSIIRGTDTQYF.